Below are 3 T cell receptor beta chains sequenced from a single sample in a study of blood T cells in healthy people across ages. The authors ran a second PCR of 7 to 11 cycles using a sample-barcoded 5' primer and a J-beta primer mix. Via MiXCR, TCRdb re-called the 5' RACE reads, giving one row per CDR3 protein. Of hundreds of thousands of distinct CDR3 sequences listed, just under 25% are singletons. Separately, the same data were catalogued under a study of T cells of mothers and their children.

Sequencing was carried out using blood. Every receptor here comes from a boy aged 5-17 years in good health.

The CDR3 protein is CASSWSSGVAETQYF. CDR3 DNA: TGTGCCAGCAGCTGGTCGTCGGGGGTTGCGGAGACCCAGTACTTC. The chain uses TRBV7-2 and TRBJ2-5; D is perhaps TRBD2 (6 bases). The CDR3 covers 15 residues. Germline V CDR1 and CDR2: SGHTA, FQGNSA. V was cut by 4 bases and J by 5 bases, with 17 bases left in between.

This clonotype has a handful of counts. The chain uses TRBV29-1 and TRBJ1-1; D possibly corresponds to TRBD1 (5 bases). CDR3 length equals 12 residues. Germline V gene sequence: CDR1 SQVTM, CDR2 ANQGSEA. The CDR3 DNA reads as TGCACCTGTCTGCAGGGGAACACTGAAGCTTTCTTT. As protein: CTCLQGNTEAFF.

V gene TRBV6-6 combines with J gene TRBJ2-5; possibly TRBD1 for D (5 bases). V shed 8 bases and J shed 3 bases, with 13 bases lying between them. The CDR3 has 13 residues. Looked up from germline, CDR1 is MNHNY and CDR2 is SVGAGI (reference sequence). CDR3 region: CASYRSSEETQYF. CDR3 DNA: TGTGCCAGCTACAGGAGTTCGGAAGAGACCCAGTACTTC.